This T cell receptor beta chain was sequenced in a study of blood T cell repertoires in COVID-19. Study information: T cells, B-cell-depleted T cells, or PBMCs supplied cDNA or gDNA.

Original analysis: Reference gene primer amplification gave nucleated cell count estimates. The method was immunoSEQ multiplex PCR; TCRdb's version includes in-frame clones alone and lacks a portion of them. The V and J calls and clone size are taken from that table; D and trimming were inferred from the DNA. This sample has about 85,000 clones, with about 91% found just once. Source material: peripheral blood. The receptor was isolated from a human donor with active COVID-19. The donor label of this sample is uncertain.

Written as DNA, the CDR3 is TGTGCCATCAGTGGACAGGGAGGCTACACCTTC. Translating gives CAISGQGGYTF. The chain links TRBV10-3 to TRBJ1-2, with 7 bases identical to TRBD1. With 4 bases clipped from V and 8 bases from J, the junction kept 1 base outside the gene matches. Germline loops: CDR1 ENHRY, CDR2 SYGVKD. The CDR3 totals 11 residues.